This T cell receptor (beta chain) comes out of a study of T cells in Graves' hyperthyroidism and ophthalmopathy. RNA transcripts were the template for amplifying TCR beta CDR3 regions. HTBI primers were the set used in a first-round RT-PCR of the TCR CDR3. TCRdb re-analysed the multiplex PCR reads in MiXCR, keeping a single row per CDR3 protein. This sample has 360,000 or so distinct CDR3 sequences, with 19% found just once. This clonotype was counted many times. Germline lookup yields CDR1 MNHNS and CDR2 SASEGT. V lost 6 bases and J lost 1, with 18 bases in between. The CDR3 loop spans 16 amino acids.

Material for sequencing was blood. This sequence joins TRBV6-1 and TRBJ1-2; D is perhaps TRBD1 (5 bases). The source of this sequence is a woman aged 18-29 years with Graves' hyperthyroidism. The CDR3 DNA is TGTGCCAGCAGGGTAGCCCCGGGGCGCTATAACTATGGCTACACCTTC. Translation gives CASRVAPGRYNYGYTF.